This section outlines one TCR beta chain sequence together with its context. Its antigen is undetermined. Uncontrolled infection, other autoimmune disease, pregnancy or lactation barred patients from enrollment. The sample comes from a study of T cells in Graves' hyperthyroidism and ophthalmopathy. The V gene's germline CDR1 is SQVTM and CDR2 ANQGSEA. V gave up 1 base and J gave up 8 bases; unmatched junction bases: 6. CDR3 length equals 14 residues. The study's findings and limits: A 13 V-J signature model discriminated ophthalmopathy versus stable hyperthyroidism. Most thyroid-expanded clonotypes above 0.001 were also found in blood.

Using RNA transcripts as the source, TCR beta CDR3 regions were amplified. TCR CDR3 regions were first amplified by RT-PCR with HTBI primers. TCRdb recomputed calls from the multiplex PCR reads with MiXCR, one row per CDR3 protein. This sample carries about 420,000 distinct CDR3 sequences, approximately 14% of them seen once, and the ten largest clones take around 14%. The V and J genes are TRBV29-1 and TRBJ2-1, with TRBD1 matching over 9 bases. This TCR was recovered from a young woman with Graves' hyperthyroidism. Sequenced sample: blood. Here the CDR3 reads CSVEVPDRGDEQFF. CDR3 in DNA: TGCAGCGTTGAAGTCCCAGACAGGGGGGATGAGCAGTTCTTC.